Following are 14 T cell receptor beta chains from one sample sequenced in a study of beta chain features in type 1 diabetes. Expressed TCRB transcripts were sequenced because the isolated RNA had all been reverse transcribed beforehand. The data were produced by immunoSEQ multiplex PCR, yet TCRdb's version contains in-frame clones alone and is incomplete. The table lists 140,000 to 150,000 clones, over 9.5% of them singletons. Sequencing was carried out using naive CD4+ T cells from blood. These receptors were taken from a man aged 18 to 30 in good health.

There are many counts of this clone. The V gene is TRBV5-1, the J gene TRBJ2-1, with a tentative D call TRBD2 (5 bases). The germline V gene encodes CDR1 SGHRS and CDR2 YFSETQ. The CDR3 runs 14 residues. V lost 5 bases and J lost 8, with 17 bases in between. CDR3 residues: CASRLIGVRDEQFF. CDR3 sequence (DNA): TGCGCCAGCAGGTTGATCGGGGTAAGGGATGAGCAGTTCTTC. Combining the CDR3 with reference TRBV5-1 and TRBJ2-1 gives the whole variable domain KAGVTQTPRYLIKTRGQQVTLSCSPISGHRSVSWYQQTPGQGLQFLFEYFSETQRNKGNFPGRFSGRQFSNSRSEMNVSTLELGDSALYLCASRLIGVRDEQFFGPGTRLTVL.

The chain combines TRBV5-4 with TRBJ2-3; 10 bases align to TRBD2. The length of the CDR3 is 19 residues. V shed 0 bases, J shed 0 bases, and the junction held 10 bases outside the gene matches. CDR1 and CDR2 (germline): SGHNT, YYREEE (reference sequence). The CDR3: CASSLGGSSGGPSTDTQYF. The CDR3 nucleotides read TGTGCCAGCAGCTTGGGAGGGTCTAGCGGGGGCCCTAGCACAGATACGCAGTATTTT.

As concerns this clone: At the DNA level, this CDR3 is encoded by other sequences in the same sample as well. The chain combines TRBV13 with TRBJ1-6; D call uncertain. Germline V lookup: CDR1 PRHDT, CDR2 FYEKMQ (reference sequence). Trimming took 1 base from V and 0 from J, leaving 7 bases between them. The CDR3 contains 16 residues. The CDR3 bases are TGTGCCAGCAGCTTAGATCGGGGCTCCTATAATTCACCCCTCCACTTT. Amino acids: CASSLDRGSYNSPLHF.

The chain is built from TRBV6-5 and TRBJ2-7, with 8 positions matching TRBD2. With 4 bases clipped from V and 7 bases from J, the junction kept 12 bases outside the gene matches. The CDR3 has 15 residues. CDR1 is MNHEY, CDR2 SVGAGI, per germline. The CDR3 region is CASSSAPAGGGEQYF. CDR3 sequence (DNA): TGTGCCAGCAGTTCGGCCCCCGCGGGCGGGGGGGAGCAGTACTTC.

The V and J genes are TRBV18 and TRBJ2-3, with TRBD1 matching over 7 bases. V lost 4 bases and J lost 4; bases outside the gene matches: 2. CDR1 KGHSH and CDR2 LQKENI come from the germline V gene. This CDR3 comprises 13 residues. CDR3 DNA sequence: TGTGCCAGCTCACTAACAGGGGCAGATACGCAGTATTTT. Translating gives CASSLTGADTQYF.

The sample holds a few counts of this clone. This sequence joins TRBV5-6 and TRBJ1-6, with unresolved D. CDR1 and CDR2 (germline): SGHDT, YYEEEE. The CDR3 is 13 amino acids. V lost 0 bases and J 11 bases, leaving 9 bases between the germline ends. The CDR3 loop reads CASSLGLFPPLHF. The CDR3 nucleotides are TGTGCCAGCAGCTTGGGACTTTTTCCACCCCTCCACTTT.

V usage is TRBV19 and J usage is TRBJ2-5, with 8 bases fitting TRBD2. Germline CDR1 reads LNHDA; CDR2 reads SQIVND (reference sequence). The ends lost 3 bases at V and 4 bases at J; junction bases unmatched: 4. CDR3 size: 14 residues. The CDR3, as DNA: TGTGCCAGTAGTATGGCGGGGGGCCCAGAGACCCAGTACTTC. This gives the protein CASSMAGGPETQYF.

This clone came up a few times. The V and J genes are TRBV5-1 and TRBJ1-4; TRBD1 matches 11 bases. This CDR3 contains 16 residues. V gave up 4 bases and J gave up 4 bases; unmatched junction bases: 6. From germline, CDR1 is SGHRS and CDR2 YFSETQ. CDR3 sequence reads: CASSNGQGAGNEKLFF. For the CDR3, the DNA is TGCGCCAGCAGCAACGGACAGGGGGCGGGTAATGAAAAACTGTTTTTT.

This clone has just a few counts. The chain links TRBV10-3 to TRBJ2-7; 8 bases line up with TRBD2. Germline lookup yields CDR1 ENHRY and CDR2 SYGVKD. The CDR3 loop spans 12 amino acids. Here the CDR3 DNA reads TGTGCTACCGGGACTAGTAGTTCCGAGCAGTACTTC. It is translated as CATGTSSSEQYF.

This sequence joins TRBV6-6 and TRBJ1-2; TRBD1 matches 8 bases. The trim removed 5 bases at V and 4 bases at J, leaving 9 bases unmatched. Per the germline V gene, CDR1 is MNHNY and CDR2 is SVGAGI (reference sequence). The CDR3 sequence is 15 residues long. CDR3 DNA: TGTGCCAGCAGTCATATGACAGGGGCGAGCTATGGCTACACCTTC. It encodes CASSHMTGASYGYTF.

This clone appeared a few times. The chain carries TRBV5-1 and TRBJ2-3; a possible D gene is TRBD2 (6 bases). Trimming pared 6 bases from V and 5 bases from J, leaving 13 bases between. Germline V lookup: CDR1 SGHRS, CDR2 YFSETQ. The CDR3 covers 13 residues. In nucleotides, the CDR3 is TGCGCCAGCACCGCGACTAGTAGAGATACGCAGTATTTT. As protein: CASTATSRDTQYF.

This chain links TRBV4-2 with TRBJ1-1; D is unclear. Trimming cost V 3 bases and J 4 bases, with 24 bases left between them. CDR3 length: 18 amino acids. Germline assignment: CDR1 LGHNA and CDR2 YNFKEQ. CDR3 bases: TGTGCCAGCAGCCAGGCGGCAGGCGCTTTTCTTCGGGGCACTGAAGCTTTCTTT. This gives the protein CASSQAAGAFLRGTEAFF.

The CDR3 DNA reads as TGCGCCAGCTCTCGTGGGCGGGGGGGCGCAGATACGCAGTATTTT. Its translation: CASSRGRGGADTQYF. The chain uses TRBV5-1 and TRBJ2-3; 9 bases are shared with TRBD2. CDR3 length: 15 residues. From germline, CDR1 is SGHRS and CDR2 YFSETQ. Trimming took 7 bases from V and 4 from J; bases not matched to a gene: 10.

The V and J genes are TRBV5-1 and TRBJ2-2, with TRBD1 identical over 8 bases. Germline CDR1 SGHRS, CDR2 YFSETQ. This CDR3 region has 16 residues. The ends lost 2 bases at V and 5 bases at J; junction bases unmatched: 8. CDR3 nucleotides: TGCGCCAGCAGCTTCCAGGGGGCGCCCCGAACCGGGGAGCTGTTTTTT. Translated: CASSFQGAPRTGELFF. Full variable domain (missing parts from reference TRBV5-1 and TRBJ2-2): KAGVTQTPRYLIKTRGQQVTLSCSPISGHRSVSWYQQTPGQGLQFLFEYFSETQRNKGNFPGRFSGRQFSNSRSEMNVSTLELGDSALYLCASSFQGAPRTGELFFGEGSRLTVL.